These 8 T cell receptor beta chains share one sample of origin, sequenced in a study of tumor-infiltrating lymphocytes in oesophageal squamous cell carcinoma. From the PCR reads, TCRdb called clonotypes with MiXCR, one entry per CDR3 protein. The data show just over 15,000 distinct CDR3 sequences, around 46% seen once. Input material: esophageal tumor tissue. Receptors were obtained from a male donor with esophageal squamous cell carcinoma.

The chain is built from TRBV7-6 and TRBJ2-5; 7 positions match TRBD1. The DNA matches TRBJ2-1 better at its end, which makes the J call doubtful. CDR3 length equals 14 residues. Germline CDR1 SGHVS, CDR2 FNYEAQ. The CDR3 sequence: CASSPQTGNYEQFF. The CDR3 nucleotides read TGTGCCAGCAGCCCTCAGACAGGGAACTACGAGCAGTTCTTC.

The genes are TRBV7-3 and TRBJ1-1; 8 bases agree with TRBD1. Germline trimming cut 4 bases from V and 7 bases from J; bases unmatched to any gene: 8. Germline assignment: CDR1 SGHTA and CDR2 FQGTGA. The CDR3 contains 14 residues. CDR3 loop: CASSSTGGVGEAFF. CDR3 sequence (DNA): TGTGCCAGCAGCTCAACAGGGGGGGTGGGTGAAGCTTTCTTT.

This clonotype was counted ten times or more. The chain combines TRBV25-1 with TRBJ1-4; D call uncertain. This CDR3 has 13 amino acids. The germline gives CDR1 MGHDK, CDR2 SYGVNS. Trimming cost V 8 bases and J 6 bases, with 13 bases left between them. The CDR3: CASQGGFYEKLFF. The CDR3, as DNA: TGTGCCAGCCAAGGAGGGTTTTATGAAAAACTGTTTTTT.

CDR3 region: CASSGQAGQGWETQYF. The CDR3, as DNA: TGTGCCAGCAGCGGACAAGCGGGACAGGGGTGGGAGACCCAGTACTTC. The rearrangement uses TRBV7-2 and TRBJ2-7, with 10 bases fitting TRBD1. The DNA matches TRBJ2-5 better at its end, which makes the J call doubtful. This CDR3 contains 16 residues. Per the germline V gene, CDR1 is SGHTA and CDR2 is FQGNSA.

This clonotype came up a few times. This chain links TRBV7-9 with TRBJ2-5, with TRBD2 identical over 7 bases. The CDR3 loop spans 14 amino acids. The germline gives CDR1 SEHNR, CDR2 FQNEAQ (reference sequence). J was trimmed by 5 bases and V by 5 bases; bases with no gene match: 8. The CDR3 sequence is CASSPPWGGETQYF. The DNA of the CDR3 is TGTGCCAGCAGCCCCCCTTGGGGAGGGGAGACCCAGTACTTC.

The J gene is TRBJ2-5, the V gene TRBV7-2, with D hard to call. In germline, CDR1 is SGHTA, CDR2 FQGNSA. The V gene lost 1 base and the J gene lost 5 bases, with 5 bases spanning the gap. The CDR3 totals 12 residues. The CDR3 is CASSLDRETQYF. CDR3 in DNA: TGTGCCAGCAGCTTAGATCGGGAGACCCAGTACTTC.

The V and J genes are TRBV7-2 and TRBJ2-7; no clear D gene. The end of the DNA fits TRBJ1-2 better, so the J call may be wrong. Germline V CDR1 and CDR2: SGHTA, FQGNSA. CDR3 length: 13 amino acids. CDR3 sequence (DNA): TGTGCCAGCAGCTTAGATGCTAACTATGGCTACACCTTC. It is translated as CASSLDANYGYTF.

V is TRBV7-3 and J is TRBJ2-6, with 10 bases matching TRBD2. The J call is doubtful: the DNA matches TRBJ2-1 better. This CDR3 is 13 amino acids long. Germline V gene lookup returns CDR1 SGHTA and CDR2 FQGTGA. The CDR3 region is CASSFTSGVEQFF. CDR3 bases: TGTGCCAGCAGCTTCACTAGCGGGGTTGAGCAGTTCTTC.